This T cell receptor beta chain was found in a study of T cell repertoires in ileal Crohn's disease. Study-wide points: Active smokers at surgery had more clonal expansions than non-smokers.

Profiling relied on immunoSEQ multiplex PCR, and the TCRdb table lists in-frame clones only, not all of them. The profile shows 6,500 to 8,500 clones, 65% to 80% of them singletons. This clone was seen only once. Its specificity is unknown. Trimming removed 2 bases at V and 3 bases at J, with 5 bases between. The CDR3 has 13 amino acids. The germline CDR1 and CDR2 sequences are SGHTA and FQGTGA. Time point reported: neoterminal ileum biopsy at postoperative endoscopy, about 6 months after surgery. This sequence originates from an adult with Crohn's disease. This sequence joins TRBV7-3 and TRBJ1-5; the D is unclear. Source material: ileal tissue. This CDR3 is CASSLEPNQPQHF. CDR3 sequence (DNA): TGTGCCAGCAGCTTAGAGCCCAATCAGCCCCAGCATTTT.